This T cell receptor beta chain was obtained from a study of Ad26.COV2.S vaccination and SARS-CoV-2 variants (dated by TCRdb to about 2021). Study-level background: Vaccine-arm donors came from COV1001, a multicentre, randomized, double-blind, placebo-controlled phase I-IIa trial of Ad26.COV2.S in healthy adults. Investigators did not know the trial group allocation while performing experiments and assessing outcomes. A total of 32 samples were included in the TCR-sequenced set, comprising roughly 19 Ad26.COV2.S vaccine recipients, 5 placebo recipients and 8 SARS-CoV-2 convalescent individuals. Trial participants were randomized into five groups of five: low-dose or high-dose Ad26.COV2.S given once or twice, or placebo on both occasions. Sequencing of the TCRbeta repertoire served to evaluate the specificity and breadth of SARS-CoV-2-reactive T cell receptors following Ad26.COV2.S vaccination. Ad26.COV2.S was administered intramuscularly at 5 x 10^10 or 1 x 10^11 viral particles, either as a single shot or as two shots given 56 days apart.

The germline V gene (reference sequence) supplies CDR1 LGHDT and CDR2 YNNKEL. The CDR3 has 16 amino acids, counting the end cysteine and phenylalanine. Kept here is only the CDR3 DNA, which spans 48 bases and is read in frame from base 1. V loses 3 bases, J loses 1 base, and the germline ends lie 10 bases apart. General findings and caveats noted by the study authors: Comparable non-spike TCR breadth was observed between vaccine and placebo recipients, consistent with only spike being contained in the vaccine. Comparing responses between vaccine doses or regimens was not something the study was powered to do. The authors noted that the TCR breadth and depth analyses may have underestimated total T cell responses. Substantial breadth of spike-specific CD8+ and CD4+ T cell responses was reported after vaccination. Compared with placebo recipients, Ad26.COV2.S recipients showed higher spike-specific TCR breadth (P = 0.0014).

The treatment or condition label for this specimen denotes: some 20 received Ad26.COV2.S at low or high dose, single or two shots; five or six received placebo; per-sample allocation not given. For vaccine and placebo recipients, the sequenced repertoires came from samples collected on day 63 after the first injection. Cohort 1b enrolled 25 to 30 adults aged 18-55 years at a single site in Boston, USA, between 29 July and 7 August 2020. Ad26.COV2.S consisted of a replication-incompetent adenovirus type 26 vector by which a prefusion-stabilized SARS-CoV-2 spike protein from the original Wuhan strain was expressed. This clone has a handful of counts. The target of this receptor is not known. Qualities for individual bases were not recorded, and no much larger clone is one base off. The immunoSEQ Assay was used to sequence TCRbeta CDR3 regions. After extraction, genomic DNA underwent amplification by bias-controlled multiplex PCR, followed by high-throughput sequencing. The source study handled its data this way. Collapsing and filtering of sequences were performed to quantify the absolute abundance of each unique TCRbeta CDR3 region. Usable DNA was measured by amplifying reference genes present in all nucleated cells, and TCRbeta template counts were normalized to that usable DNA to estimate T cell fraction. Repertoire TCRs were annotated as SARS-CoV-2-specific by exact matching of V gene, CDR3 amino acid sequence and J gene to a known reactive TCR set. The reference SARS-CoV-2 TCR set was obtained from MIRA and was filtered for enrichment in COVID-19-positive ImmuneCODE repertoires, whereby public or cross-reactive TCRs were removed. Using the MIRA antigens, annotated TCRs were further analysed by specific ORF or by position within an ORF. Depth was the summed frequency of annotated unique rearrangements, while breadth was defined as annotated unique rearrangements over total unique productive rearrangements. TCR breadth was compared between groups using two-sided Wilcoxon rank-sum tests. TCRdb stores this immuneACCESS table with in-frame sequences only. Part of the clones is absent; in the studies checked, under half of the shortfall reflects unresolved V genes, and no reason is known for the rest. V, J and clone size are those of that table, while D and trimming were read from the DNA. Counted in this sample were more than 300,000 clones; approximately 86% of them appeared once. Jointly, the top ten make up roughly 1.9% of the sample.

The chain is assembled from TRBV3-1 (or the pseudogene TRBV3-2) and TRBJ1-6; the D gene assignment is ambiguous. The sequencing here drew on peripheral blood, taken in a trial of Ad26.COV2.S vaccine versus placebo. This receptor was taken from a person between 18 and 59 years old who received the Ad26.COV2.S COVID-19 vaccine or a placebo. The DNA sequence is given as TGTGCCAGCAGCCATTTCACCAGGTCCTATAATTCACCCCTCCACTTT. This sequence encodes CASSHFTRSYNSPLHF.